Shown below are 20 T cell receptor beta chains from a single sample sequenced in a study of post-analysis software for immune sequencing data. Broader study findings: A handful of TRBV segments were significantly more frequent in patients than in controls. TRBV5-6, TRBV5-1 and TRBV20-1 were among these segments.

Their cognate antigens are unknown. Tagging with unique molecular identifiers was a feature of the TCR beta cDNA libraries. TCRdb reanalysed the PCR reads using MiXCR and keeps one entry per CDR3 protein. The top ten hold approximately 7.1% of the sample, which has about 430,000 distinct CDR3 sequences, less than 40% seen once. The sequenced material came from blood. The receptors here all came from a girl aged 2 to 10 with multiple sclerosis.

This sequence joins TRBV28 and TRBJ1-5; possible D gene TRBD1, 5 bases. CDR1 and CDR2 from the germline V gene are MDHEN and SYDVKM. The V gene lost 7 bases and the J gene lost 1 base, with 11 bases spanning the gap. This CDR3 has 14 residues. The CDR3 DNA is TGTGCCAGCACCGGGGGGGGGAGCAATCAGCCCCAGCATTTT. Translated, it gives CASTGGGSNQPQHF.

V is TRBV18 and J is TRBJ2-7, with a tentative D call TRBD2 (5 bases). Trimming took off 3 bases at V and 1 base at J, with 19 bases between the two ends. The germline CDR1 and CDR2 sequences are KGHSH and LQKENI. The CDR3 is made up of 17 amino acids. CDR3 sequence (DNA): TGTGCCAGCTCACCGTTGACGGTAGGACTGGGATCCTACGAGCAGTACTTC. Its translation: CASSPLTVGLGSYEQYF.

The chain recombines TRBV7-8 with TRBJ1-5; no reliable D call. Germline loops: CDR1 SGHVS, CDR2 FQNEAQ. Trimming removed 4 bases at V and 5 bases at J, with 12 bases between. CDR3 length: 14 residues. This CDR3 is CASSWNQIDQPQHF. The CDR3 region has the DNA TGTGCCAGCAGCTGGAACCAGATCGATCAGCCCCAGCATTTT.

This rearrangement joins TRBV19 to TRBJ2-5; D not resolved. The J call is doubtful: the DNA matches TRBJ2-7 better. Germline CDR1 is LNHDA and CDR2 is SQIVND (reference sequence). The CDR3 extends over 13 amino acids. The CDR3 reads CASRRKGYYEQYF. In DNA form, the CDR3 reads TGTGCCAGTAGACGCAAAGGATACTACGAGCAGTACTTC.

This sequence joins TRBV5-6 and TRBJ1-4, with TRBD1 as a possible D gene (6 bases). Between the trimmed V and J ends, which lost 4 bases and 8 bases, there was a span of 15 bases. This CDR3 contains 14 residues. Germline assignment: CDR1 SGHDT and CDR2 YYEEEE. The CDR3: CASSLSGTQEKLFF. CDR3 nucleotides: TGTGCCAGCAGCCTATCCGGGACACAAGAAAAACTGTTTTTT.

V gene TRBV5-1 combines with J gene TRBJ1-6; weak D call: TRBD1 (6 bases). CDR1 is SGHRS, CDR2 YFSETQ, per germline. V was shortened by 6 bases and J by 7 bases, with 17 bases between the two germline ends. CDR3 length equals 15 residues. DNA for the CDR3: TGCGCCAGCACTCCCTCGGGGGGCCGCAATTCACCCCTCCACTTT. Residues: CASTPSGGRNSPLHF. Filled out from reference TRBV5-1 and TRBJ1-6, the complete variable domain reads KAGVTQTPRYLIKTRGQQVTLSCSPISGHRSVSWYQQTPGQGLQFLFEYFSETQRNKGNFPGRFSGRQFSNSRSEMNVSTLELGDSALYLCASTPSGGRNSPLHFGNGTRLTVT.

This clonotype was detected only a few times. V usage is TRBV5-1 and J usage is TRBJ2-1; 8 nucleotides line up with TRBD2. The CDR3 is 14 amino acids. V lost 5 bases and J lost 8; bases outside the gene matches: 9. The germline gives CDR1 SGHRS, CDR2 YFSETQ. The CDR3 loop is CASRSGLVIHEQFF. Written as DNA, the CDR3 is TGCGCCAGCAGATCGGGACTAGTCATCCATGAGCAGTTCTTC. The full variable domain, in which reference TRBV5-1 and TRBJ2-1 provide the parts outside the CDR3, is KAGVTQTPRYLIKTRGQQVTLSCSPISGHRSVSWYQQTPGQGLQFLFEYFSETQRNKGNFPGRFSGRQFSNSRSEMNVSTLELGDSALYLCASRSGLVIHEQFFGPGTRLTVL.

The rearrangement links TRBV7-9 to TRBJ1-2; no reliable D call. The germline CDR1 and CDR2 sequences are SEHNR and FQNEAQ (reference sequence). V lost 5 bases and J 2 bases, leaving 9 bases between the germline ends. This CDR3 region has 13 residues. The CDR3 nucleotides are TGTGCCAGCAGCCCTGGAGCCAACTATGGCTACACCTTC. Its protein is CASSPGANYGYTF.

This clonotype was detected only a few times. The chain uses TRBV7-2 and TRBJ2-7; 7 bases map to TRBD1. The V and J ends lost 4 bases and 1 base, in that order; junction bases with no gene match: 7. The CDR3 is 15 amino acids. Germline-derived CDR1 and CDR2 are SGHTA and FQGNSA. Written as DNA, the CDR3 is TGTGCCAGCAGCTGGGTCGGGACAGAGTCCTACGAGCAGTACTTC. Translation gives CASSWVGTESYEQYF.

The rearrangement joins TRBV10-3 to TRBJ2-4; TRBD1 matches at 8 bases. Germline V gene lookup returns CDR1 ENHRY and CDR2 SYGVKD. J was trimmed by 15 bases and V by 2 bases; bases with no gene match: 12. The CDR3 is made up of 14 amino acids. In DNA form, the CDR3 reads TGTGCCATCAGTGAGGCAGGGGGCGAAGACGAGCGGTACTTC. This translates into CAISEAGGEDERYF.

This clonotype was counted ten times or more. CDR3 amino acids: CASSQETGDGANVLTF. The CDR3 DNA sequence: TGCGCCAGCAGCCAAGAAACAGGGGATGGGGCCAACGTCCTGACTTTC. The chain links TRBV4-3 to TRBJ2-6, with 7 bases identical to TRBD1. This CDR3 is 16 amino acids long. V was pared by 0 bases and J by 3 bases, with 2 bases of the junction left unmatched. Germline V lookup: CDR1 LGHNA, CDR2 YSLEER.

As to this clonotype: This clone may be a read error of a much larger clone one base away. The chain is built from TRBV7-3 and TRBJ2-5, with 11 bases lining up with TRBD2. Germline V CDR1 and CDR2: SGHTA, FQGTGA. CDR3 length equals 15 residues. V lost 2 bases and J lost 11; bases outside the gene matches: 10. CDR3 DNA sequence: TGTGCCAGCAGCTTATTAGCGGGAGGGCCTCGGGAGCAGTACTTC. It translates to CASSLLAGGPREQYF.

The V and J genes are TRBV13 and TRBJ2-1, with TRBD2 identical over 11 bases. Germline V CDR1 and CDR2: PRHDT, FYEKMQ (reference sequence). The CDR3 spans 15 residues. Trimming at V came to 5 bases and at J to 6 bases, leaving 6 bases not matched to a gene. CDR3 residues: CASSVSGRAANEQFF. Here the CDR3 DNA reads TGTGCCAGCAGCGTTAGCGGGAGGGCCGCCAATGAGCAGTTCTTC.

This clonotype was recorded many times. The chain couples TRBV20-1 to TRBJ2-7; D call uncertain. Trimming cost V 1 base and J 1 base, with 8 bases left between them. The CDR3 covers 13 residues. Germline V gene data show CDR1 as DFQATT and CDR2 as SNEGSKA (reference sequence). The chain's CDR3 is CSARASESYEQYF. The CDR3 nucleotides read TGCAGTGCTAGAGCTTCCGAGTCCTACGAGCAGTACTTC.

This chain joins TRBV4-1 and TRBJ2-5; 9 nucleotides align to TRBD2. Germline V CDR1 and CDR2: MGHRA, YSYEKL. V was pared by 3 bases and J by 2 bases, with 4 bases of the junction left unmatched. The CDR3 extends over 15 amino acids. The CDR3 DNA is TGCGCCAGCAGCCATTCTAGCGGGGTACAAGAGACCCAGTACTTC. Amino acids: CASSHSSGVQETQYF.

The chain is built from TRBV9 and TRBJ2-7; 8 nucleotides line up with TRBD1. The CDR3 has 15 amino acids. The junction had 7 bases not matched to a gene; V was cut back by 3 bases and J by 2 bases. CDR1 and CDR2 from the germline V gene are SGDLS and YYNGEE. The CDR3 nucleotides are TGTGCCAGCAGCGCAGGGGGCCTATTTCCCTACGAGCAGTACTTC. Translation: CASSAGGLFPYEQYF.

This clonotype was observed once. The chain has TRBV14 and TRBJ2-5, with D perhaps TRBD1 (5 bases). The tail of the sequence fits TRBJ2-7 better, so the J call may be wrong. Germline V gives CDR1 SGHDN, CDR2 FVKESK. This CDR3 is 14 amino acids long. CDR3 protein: CASSQDLLGLEQYF. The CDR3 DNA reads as TGTGCCAGCAGCCAAGATCTTTTGGGGCTCGAGCAGTACTTC.

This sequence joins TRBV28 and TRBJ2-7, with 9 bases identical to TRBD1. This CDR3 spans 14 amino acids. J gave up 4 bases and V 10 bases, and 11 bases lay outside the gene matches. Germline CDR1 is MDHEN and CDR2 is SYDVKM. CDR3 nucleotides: TGTGCCATCAATAGACCGGGACAGGGTTACGAGCAGTACTTC. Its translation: CAINRPGQGYEQYF.

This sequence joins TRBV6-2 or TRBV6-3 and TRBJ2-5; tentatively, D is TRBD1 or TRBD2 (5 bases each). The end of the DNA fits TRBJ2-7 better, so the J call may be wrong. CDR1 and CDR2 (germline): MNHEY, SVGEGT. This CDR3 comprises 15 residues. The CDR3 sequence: CASSYGTGSSYEQYF. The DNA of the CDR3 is TGTGCCAGCAGTTACGGGACGGGTAGCTCCTACGAGCAGTACTTC.

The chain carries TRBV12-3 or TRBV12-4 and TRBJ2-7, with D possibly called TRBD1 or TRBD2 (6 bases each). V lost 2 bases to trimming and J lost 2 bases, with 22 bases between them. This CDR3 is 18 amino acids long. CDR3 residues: CASSLTRRGIGSPYEQYF. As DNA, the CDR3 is TGTGCCAGCAGTTTAACTCGCAGGGGTATCGGGAGCCCCTACGAGCAGTACTTC.